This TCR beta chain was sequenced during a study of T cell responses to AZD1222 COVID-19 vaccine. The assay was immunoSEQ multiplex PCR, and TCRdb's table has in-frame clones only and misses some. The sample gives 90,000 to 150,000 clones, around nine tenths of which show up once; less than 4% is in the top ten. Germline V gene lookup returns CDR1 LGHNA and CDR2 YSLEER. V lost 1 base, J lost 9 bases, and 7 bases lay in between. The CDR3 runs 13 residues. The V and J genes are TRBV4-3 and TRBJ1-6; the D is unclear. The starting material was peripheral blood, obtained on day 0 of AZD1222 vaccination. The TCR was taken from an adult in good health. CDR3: CASSQVQSSPLHF. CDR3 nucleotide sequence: TGCGCCAGCAGCCAAGTGCAGAGTTCACCCCTCCACTTT.